This T cell receptor beta chain comes out of a study of regulatory T cells in long-lasting Graves disease. Study-wide results and limits: With persistent disease, TRBV28, TRBJ1-2 and TRBJ2-5 were the favored segments. Graves' patients with persistent disease showed TCR diversity lower than patients newly diagnosed.

V lost 1 base to trimming and J lost 4 bases; unmatched junction nucleotides: 6. CDR1 MNHEY and CDR2 SMNVEV come from the germline V gene (reference sequence). CDR3 length: 15 amino acids. This clonotype was counted at least ten times. The antigen is undetermined. Time point of the sample: newly diagnosed GD, antithyroid drugs for less than 3 months. Construction of the TCR library relied on RNA isolated from PBMCs. Through Arm-PCR of CDR3 regions and iRepertoire HTBI primers, TCR beta libraries were built. TCRdb redid the calling of the multiplex PCR reads with MiXCR, one entry per CDR3 protein. The table has over 500,000 distinct CDR3 sequences, 16% seen once. The same data also went into a second study, on T cells in Graves' hyperthyroidism and ophthalmopathy. That study adds: An absence of ophthalmopathy progression within 18 months meant stable Graves' hyperthyroidism. In simple terms, a model built on 13 V-J features told ophthalmopathy apart from stable hyperthyroidism.

The sequences come from peripheral blood mononuclear cells (PBMCs), collected at new diagnosis, from a patient treated with antithyroid drugs. The sequence was collected from a woman aged 25 to 45 with Graves disease. This chain links TRBV27 with TRBJ1-2; TRBD1 agrees at 7 bases. CDR3: CASSLYGTAGYGYTF. Written as DNA, the CDR3 is TGTGCCAGCAGTTTATATGGGACAGCAGGCTATGGCTACACCTTC.